Here is one T cell receptor (beta chain) with its context. What it recognizes is unknown. The data are from a study of OX40 agonist ivuxolimab in advanced cancers. The wider study: Ivuxolimab, an agonist antibody against OX40 (CD134), was given to patients.

Study-level points and caveats: CD4+ T cells averaged fewer expanded clones than CD8+ T cells.

Repertoires were generated with immunoSEQ multiplex PCR, while TCRdb's copy carries only in-frame clones and drops some. The sample has about 83,000 clones, 65% to 90% seen once. Source: CD4+ or CD8+ T cells sorted from blood, taken in a trial of the OX40 agonist ivuxolimab. The TCR originated in an adult with an advanced solid tumor such as melanoma, head and neck, liver or kidney cancer.

The CDR3 is CASSLLGLKTEAFF. In DNA, the CDR3 is TGTGCCAGCAGCTTACTGGGTCTAAAGACTGAAGCTTTCTTT. The chain joins TRBV7-9 to TRBJ1-1; D is unresolved. Trimming pared 2 bases from V and 5 bases from J, leaving 12 bases between. The germline V gene has CDR1 SEHNR and CDR2 FQNEAQ (reference sequence). CDR3 length: 14 amino acids.